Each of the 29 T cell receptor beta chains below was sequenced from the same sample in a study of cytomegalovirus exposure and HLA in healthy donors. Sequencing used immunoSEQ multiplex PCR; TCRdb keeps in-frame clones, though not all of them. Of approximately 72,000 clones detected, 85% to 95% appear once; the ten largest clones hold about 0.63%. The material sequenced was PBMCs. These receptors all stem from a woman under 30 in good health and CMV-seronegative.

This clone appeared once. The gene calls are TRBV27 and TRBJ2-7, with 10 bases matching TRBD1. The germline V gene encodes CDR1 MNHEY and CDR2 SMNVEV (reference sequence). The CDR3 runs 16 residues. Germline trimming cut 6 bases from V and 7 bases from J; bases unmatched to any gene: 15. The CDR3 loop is CASRPTARQGASEQYF. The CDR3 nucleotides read TGTGCCAGCAGACCCACCGCTAGACAGGGGGCTAGTGAGCAGTACTTC.

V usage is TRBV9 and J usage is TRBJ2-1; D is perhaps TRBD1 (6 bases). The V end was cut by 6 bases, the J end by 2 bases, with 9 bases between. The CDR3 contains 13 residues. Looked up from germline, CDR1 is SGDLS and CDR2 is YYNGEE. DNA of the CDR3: TGTGCCAGCACAGGGGTAACCTACAATGAGCAGTTCTTC. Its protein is CASTGVTYNEQFF.

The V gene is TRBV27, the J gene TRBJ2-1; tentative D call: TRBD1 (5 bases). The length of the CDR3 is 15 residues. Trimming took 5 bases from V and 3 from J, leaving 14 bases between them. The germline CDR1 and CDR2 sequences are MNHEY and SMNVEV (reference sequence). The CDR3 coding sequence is TGTGCCAGCAGTCTCGGACATTTGCGCTACAATGAGCAGTTCTTC. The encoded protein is CASSLGHLRYNEQFF.

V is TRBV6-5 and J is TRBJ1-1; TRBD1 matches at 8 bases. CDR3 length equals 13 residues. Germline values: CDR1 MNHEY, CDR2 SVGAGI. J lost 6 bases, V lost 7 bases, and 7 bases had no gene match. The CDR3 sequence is CASTGQGIAEAFF. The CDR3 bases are TGTGCCAGCACCGGACAGGGAATAGCTGAAGCTTTCTTT.

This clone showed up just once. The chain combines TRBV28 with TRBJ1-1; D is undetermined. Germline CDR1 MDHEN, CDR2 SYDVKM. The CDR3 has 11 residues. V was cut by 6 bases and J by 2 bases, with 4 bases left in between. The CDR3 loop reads CASSPNTEAFF. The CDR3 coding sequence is TGTGCCAGCAGCCCAAACACTGAAGCTTTCTTT.

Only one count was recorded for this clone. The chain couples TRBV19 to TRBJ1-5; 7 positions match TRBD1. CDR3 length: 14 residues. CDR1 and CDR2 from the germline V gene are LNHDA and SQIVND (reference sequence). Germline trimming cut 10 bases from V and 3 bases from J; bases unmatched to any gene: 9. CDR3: CATREGASNQPQHF. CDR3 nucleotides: TGTGCCACTCGGGAGGGGGCCTCCAATCAGCCCCAGCATTTT. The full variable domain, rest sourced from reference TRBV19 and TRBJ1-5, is DGGITQSPKYLFRKEGQNVTLSCEQNLNHDAMYWYRQDPGQGLRLIYYSQIVNDFQKGDIAEGYSVSREKKESFPLTVTSAQKNPTAFYLCATREGASNQPQHFGDGTRLSIL.

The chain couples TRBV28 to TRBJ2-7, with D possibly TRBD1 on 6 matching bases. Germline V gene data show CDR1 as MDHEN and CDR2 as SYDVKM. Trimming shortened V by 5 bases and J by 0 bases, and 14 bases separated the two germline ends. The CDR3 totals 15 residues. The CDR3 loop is CASSVQGRSSYEQYF. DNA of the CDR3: TGTGCCAGCAGTGTACAGGGTAGGTCCTCCTACGAGCAGTACTTC.

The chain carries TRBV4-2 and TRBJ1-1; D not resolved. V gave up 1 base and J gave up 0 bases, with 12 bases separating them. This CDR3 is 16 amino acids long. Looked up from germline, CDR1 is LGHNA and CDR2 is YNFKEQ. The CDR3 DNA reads TGTGCCAGCAGCCAAGTATTTGAACAGATGAACACTGAAGCTTTCTTT. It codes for CASSQVFEQMNTEAFF.

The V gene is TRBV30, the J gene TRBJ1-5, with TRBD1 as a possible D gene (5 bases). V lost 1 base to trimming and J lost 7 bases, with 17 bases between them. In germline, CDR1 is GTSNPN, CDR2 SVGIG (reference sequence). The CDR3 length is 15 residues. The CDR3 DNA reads TGTGCCTGGAGTGGCCCAGGGAACATGGGCCAGCCCCAGCATTTT. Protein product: CAWSGPGNMGQPQHF.

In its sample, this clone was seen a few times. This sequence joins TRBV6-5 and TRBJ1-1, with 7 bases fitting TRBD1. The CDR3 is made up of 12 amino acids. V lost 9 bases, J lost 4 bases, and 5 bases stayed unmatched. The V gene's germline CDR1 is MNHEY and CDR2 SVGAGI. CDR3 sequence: CASRQGGTEAFF. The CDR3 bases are TGTGCCAGTAGGCAGGGGGGCACTGAAGCTTTCTTT.

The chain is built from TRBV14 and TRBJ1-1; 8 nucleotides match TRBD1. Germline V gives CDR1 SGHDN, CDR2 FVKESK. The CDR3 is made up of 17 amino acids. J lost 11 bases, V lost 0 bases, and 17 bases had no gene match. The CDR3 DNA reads TGTGCCAGCAGCCAAGATAGATGGGCCAGGGGGCCCGTCGAGGCTTTCTTT. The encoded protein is CASSQDRWARGPVEAFF.

This chain's CDR3 is CASSVGLNYGYTF. For the CDR3, the DNA is TGTGCCAGCAGCGTGGGACTTAACTATGGCTACACCTTC. This chain uses TRBV11-2 with TRBJ1-2; possible D gene TRBD1, 5 bases. Per the germline V gene, CDR1 is SGHAT and CDR2 is FQNNGV. The CDR3 covers 13 residues. Trimming took 5 bases from V and 1 from J, leaving 8 bases between them.

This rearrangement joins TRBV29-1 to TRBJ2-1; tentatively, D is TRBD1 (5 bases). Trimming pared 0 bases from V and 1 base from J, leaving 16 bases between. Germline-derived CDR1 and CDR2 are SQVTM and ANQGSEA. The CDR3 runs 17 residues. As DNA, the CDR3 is TGCAGCGTTGAAGATCTGGGGCAGGGTCGGTCCTACAATGAGCAGTTCTTC. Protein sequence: CSVEDLGQGRSYNEQFF.

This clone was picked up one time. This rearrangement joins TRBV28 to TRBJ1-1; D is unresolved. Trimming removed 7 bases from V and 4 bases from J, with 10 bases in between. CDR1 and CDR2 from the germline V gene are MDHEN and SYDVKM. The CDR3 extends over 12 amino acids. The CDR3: CASMGVGTEAFF. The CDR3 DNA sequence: TGTGCCAGCATGGGAGTGGGCACTGAAGCTTTCTTT.

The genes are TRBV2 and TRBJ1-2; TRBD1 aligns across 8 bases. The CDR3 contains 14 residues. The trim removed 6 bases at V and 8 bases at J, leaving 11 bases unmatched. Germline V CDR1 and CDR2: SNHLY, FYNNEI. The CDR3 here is CASRATTGVDGYTF. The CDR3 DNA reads TGTGCCAGCAGAGCTACGACAGGGGTCGACGGCTACACCTTC.

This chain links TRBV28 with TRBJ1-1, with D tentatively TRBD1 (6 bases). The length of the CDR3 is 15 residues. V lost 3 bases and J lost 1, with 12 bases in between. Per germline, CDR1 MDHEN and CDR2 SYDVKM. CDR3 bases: TGTGCCAGCAGTTTTCACGGACAGAAGAACACTGAAGCTTTCTTT. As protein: CASSFHGQKNTEAFF.

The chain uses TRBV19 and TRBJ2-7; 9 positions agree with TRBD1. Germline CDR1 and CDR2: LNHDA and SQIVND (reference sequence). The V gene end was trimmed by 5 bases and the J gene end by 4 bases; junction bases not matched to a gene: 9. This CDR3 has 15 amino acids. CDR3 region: CASSPGQGFLYEQYF. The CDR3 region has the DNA TGTGCCAGTAGTCCAGGACAGGGGTTCCTTTACGAGCAGTACTTC.

CDR3 in DNA: TGTGCCAGCAGTTTAGGGCAGGGAGGGTGGAACACTGAAGCTTTCTTT. Translation: CASSLGQGGWNTEAFF. The rearrangement links TRBV28 to TRBJ1-1; possibly TRBD1 for D (5 bases). This CDR3 has 16 residues. Germline CDR1 MDHEN, CDR2 SYDVKM. V shed 2 bases and J shed 1 base, with 14 bases lying between them. The full variable domain, in which reference TRBV28 and TRBJ1-1 provide the parts outside the CDR3, is DVKVTQSSRYLVKRTGEKVFLECVQDMDHENMFWYRQDPGLGLRLIYFSYDVKMKEKGDIPEGYSVSREKKERFSLILESASTNQTSMYLCASSLGQGGWNTEAFFGQGTRLTVV.

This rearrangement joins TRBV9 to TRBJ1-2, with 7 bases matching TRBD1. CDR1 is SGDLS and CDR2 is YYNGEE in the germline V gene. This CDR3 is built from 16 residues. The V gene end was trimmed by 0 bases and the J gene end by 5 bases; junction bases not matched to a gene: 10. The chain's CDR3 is CASSVAERGHRYGYTF. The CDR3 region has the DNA TGTGCCAGCAGCGTAGCTGAGAGGGGGCATCGGTATGGCTACACCTTC.

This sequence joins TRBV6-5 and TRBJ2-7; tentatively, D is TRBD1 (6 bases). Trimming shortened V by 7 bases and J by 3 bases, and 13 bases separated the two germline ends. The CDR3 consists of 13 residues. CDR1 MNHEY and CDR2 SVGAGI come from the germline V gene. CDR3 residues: CASTTGGFYEQYF. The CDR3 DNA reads TGTGCCAGCACAACTGGGGGCTTCTACGAGCAGTACTTC.

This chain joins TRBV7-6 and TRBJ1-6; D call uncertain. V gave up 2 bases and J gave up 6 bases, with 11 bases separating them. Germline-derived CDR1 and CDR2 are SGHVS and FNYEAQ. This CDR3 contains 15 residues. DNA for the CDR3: TGTGCCAGCAGCTTATTTGCCGAGCGTAATTCACCCCTCCACTTT. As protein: CASSLFAERNSPLHF.

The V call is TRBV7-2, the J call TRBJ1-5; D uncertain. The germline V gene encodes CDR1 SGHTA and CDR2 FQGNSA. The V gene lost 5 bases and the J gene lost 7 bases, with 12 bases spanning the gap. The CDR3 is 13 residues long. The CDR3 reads CASSAAEGQPQHF. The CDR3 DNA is TGTGCCAGCAGCGCAGCAGAGGGACAGCCCCAGCATTTT.

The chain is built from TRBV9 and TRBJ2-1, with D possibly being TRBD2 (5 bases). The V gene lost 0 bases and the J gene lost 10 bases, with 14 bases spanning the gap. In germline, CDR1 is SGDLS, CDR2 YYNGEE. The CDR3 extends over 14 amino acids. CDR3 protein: CASSVVPTSLEQFF. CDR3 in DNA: TGTGCCAGCAGCGTAGTCCCTACTAGTTTGGAGCAGTTCTTC.

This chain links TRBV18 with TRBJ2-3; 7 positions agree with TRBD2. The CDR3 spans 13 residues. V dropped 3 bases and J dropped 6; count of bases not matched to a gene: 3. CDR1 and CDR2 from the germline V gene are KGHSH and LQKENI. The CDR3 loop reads CASSPRERDTQYF. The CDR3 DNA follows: TGTGCCAGCTCACCGCGGGAGAGGGATACGCAGTATTTT. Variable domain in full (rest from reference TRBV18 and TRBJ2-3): NAGVMQNPRHLVRRRGQEARLRCSPMKGHSHVYWYRQLPEEGLKFMVYLQKENIIDESGMPKERFSAEFPKEGPSILRIQQVVRGDSAAYFCASSPRERDTQYFGPGTRLTVL.

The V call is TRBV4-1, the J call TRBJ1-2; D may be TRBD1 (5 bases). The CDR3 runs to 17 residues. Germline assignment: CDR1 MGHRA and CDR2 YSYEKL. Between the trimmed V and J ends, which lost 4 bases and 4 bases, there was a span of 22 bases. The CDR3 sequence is CASSPGVPASGGYGYTF. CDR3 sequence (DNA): TGCGCCAGCAGCCCGGGGGTTCCAGCCTCGGGAGGCTATGGCTACACCTTC.

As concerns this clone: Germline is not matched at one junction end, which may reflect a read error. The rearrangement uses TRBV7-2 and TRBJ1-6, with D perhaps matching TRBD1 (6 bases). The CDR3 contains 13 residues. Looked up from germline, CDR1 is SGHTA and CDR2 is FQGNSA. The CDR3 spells CASSFLPGQMPNF. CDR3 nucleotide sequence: TGTGCCAGCAGCTTTTTACCCGGACAGATGCCTAACTTT. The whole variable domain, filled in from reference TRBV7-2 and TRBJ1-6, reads GAGVSQSPSNKVTEKGKDVELRCDPISGHTALYWYRQSLGQGLEFLIYFQGNSAPDKSGLPSDRFSAERTGGSVSTLTIQRTQQEDSAVYLCASSFLPGQMPNFGNGTRLTVT.

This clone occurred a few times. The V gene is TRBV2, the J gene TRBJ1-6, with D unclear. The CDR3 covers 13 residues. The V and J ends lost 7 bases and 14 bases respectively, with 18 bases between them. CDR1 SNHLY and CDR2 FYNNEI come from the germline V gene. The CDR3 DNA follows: TGTGCCAGCATTCGCGGTAGCGGGGAATCCCTCCACTTT. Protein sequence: CASIRGSGESLHF. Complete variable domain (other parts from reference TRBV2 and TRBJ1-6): EPEVTQTPSHQVTQMGQEVILRCVPISNHLYFYWYRQILGQKVEFLVSFYNNEISEKSEIFDDQFSVERPDGSNFTLKIRSTKLEDSAMYFCASIRGSGESLHFGNGTRLTVT.

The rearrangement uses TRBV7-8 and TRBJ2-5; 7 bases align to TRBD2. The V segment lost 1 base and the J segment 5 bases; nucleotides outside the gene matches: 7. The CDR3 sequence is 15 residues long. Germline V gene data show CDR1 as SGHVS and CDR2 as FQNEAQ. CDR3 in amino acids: CASSLVWGGSETQYF. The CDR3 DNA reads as TGTGCCAGCAGCTTAGTATGGGGGGGTTCGGAGACCCAGTACTTC.

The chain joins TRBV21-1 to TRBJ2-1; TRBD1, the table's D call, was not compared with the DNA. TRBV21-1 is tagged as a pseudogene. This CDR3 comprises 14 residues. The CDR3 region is CASLRGRVINEQFF. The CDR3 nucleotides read TGTGCCAGTCTCAGGGGGCGCGTAATCAACGAGCAGTTCTTC.